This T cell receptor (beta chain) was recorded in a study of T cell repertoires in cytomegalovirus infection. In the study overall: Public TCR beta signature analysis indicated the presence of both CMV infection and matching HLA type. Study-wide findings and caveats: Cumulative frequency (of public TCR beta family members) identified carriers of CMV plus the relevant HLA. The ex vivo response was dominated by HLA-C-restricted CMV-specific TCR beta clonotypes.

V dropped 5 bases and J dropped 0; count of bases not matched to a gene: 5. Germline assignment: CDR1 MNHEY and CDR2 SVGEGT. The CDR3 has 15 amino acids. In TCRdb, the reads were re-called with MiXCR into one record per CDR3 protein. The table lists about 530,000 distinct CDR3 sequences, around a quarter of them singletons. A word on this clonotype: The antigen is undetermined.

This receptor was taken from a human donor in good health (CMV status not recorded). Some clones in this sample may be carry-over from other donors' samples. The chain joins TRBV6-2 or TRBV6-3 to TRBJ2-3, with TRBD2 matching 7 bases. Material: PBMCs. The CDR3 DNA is TGTGCCAGCAGTCGTAGCGGGCCTAGCACAGATACGCAGTATTTT. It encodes CASSRSGPSTDTQYF.